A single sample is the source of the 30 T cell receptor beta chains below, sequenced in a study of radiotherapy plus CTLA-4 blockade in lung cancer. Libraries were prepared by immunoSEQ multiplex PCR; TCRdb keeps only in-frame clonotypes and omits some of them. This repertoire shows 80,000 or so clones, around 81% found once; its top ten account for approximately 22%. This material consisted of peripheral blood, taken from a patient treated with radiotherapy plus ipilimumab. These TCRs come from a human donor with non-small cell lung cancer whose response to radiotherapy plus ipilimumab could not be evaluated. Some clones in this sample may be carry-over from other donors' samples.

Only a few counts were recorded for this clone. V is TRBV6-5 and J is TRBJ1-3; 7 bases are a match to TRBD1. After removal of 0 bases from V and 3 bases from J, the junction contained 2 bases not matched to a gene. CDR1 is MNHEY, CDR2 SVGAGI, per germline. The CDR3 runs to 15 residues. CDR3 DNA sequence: TGTGCCAGCAGTTACTCGACAGGGAGTGGAAACACCATATATTTT. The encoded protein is CASSYSTGSGNTIYF.

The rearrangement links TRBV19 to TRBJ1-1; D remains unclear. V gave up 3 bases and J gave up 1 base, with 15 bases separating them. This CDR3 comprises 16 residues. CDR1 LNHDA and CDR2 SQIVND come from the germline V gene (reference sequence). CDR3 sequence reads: CASSIGPSTRNTEAFF. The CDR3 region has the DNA TGTGCCAGTAGTATTGGGCCTTCGACCAGGAACACTGAAGCTTTCTTT.

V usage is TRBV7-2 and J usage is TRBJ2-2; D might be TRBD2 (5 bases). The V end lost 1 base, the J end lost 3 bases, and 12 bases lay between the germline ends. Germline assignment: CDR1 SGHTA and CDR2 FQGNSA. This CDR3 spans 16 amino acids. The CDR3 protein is CASSLGLARDTGELFF. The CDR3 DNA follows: TGTGCCAGCAGCTTAGGGCTAGCCCGAGACACCGGGGAGCTGTTTTTT.

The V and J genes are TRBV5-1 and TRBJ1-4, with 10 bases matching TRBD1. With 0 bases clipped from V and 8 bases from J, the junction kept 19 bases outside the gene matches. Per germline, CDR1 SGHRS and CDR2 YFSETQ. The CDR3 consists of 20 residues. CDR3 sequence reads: CASSLVGVPGQGGGDEKLFF. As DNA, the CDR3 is TGCGCCAGCAGCTTGGTCGGTGTTCCCGGACAGGGGGGTGGGGACGAAAAACTGTTTTTT.

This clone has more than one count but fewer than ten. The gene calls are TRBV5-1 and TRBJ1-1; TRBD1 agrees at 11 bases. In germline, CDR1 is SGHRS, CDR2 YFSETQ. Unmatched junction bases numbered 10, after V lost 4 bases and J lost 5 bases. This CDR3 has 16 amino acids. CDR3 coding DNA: TGCGCCAGCAGCATTGGACAGGGGGCGCGAGGGACTGAAGCTTTCTTT. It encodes CASSIGQGARGTEAFF.

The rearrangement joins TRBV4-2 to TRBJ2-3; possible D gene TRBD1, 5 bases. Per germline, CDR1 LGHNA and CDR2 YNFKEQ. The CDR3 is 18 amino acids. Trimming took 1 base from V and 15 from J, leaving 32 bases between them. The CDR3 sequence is CASSQVTTDPLSRFFLYF. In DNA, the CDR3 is TGTGCCAGCAGCCAAGTCACGACAGACCCTCTAAGCCGCTTCTTTTTATATTTT.

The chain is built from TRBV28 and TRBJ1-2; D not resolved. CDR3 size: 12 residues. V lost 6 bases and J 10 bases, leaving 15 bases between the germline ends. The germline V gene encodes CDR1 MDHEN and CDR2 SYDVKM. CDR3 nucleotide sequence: TGTGCCAGCAGCCGTGGACTGTTCGACTACACCTTC. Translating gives CASSRGLFDYTF.

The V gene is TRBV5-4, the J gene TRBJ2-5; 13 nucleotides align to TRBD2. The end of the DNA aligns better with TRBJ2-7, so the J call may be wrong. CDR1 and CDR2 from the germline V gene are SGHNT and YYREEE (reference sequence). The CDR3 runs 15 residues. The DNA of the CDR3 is TGTGCCAGCAGCCCCGGACTAGCGGGGGTCTACGAGCAGTACTTC. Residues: CASSPGLAGVYEQYF.

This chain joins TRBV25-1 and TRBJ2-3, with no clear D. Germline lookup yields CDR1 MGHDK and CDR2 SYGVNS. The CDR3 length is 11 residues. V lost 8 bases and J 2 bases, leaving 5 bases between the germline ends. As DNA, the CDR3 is TGTGCCAGCCGACTCACAGATACGCAGTATTTT. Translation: CASRLTDTQYF.

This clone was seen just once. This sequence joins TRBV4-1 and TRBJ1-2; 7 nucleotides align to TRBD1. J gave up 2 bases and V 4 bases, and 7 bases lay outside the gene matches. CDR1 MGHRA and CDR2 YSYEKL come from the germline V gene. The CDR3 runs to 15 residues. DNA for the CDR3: TGCGCCAGCAGCCTTACAGGGGATCTCAACTATGGCTACACCTTC. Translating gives CASSLTGDLNYGYTF.

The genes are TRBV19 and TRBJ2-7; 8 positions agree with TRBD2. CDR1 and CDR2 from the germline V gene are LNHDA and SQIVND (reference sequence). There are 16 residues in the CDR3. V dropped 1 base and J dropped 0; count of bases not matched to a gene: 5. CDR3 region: CASSIGPAGDSYEQYF. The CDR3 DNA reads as TGTGCCAGTAGTATAGGGCCAGCGGGGGACTCCTACGAGCAGTACTTC.

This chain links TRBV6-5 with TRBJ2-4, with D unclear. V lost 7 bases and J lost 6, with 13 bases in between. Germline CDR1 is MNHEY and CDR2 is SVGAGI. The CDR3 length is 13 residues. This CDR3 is CASKAIPGNIQYF. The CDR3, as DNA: TGTGCCAGCAAGGCCATACCAGGAAACATTCAGTACTTC.

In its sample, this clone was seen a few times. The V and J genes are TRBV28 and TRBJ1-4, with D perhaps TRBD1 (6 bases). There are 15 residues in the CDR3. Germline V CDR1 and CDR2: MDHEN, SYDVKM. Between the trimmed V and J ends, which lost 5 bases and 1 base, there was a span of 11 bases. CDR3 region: CASSLAQGTNEKLFF. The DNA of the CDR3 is TGTGCCAGCAGTCTAGCACAGGGAACTAATGAAAAACTGTTTTTT.

CDR3 region: CATKETGGLGQPQHF. For the CDR3, the DNA is TGTGCCACCAAAGAGACAGGGGGCTTGGGGCAGCCCCAGCATTTT. The rearrangement links TRBV6-1 to TRBJ1-5; 10 positions match TRBD1. The germline V gene has CDR1 MNHNS and CDR2 SASEGT. The junction had 13 bases not matched to a gene; V was cut back by 10 bases and J by 7 bases. CDR3 length: 15 amino acids.

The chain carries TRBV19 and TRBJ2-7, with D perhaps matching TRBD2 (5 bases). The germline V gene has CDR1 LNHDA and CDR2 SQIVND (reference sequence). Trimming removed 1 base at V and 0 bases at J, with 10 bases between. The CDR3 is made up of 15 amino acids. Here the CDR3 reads CASSIGTFSSYEQYF. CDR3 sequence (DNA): TGTGCCAGTAGTATAGGGACTTTTTCCTCCTACGAGCAGTACTTC.

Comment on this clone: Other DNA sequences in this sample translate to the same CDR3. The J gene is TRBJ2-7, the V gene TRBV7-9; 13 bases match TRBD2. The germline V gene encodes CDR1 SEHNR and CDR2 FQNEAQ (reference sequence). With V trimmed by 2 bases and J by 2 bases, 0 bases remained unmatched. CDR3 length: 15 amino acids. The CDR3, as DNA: TGTGCCAGCAGCTTAACTAGCGGGGGGGCCTACGAGCAGTACTTC. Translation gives CASSLTSGGAYEQYF.

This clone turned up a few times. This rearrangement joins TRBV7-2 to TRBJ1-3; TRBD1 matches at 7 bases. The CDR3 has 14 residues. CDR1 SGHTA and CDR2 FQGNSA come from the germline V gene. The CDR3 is CGVLDREAGNTIYF. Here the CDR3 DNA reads TGTGGGGTCCTCGACAGGGAGGCAGGAAACACCATATATTTT.

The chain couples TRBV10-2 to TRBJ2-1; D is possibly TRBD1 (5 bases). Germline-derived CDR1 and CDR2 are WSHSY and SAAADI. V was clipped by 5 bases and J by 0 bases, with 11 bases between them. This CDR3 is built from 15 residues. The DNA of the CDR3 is TGCGCCAGCAGTTCAGGGCCGAGCTCCTACAATGAGCAGTTCTTC. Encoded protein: CASSSGPSSYNEQFF.

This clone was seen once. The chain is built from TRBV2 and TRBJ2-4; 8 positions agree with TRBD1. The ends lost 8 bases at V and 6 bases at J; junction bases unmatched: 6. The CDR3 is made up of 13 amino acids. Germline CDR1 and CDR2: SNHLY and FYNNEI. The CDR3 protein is CASCQGAGNIQYF. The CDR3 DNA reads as TGTGCCAGCTGTCAGGGGGCGGGAAACATTCAGTACTTC.

CDR3 bases: TGTGCCAGCAGTTACAGTGGGACTACAGGAGGGACCCAGTACTTC. This gives the protein CASSYSGTTGGTQYF. This chain connects TRBV6-6 to TRBJ2-5; 7 bases are a match to TRBD2. The CDR3 is 15 amino acids. V trimming: 2 bases; J trimming: 7 bases; junction bases outside the gene matches: 10. Germline loops: CDR1 MNHNY, CDR2 SVGAGI (reference sequence).

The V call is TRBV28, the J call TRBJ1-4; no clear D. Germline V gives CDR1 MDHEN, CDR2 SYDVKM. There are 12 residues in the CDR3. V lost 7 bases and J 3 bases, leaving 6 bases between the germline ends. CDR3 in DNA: TGTGCCAGCAAACAACCTAATGAAAAACTGTTTTTT. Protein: CASKQPNEKLFF.

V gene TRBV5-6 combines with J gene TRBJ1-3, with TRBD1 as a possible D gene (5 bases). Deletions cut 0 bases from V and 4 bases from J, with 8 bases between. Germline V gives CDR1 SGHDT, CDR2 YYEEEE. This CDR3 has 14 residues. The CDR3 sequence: CASSLGGSGNTIYF. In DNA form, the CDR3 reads TGTGCCAGCAGCTTGGGGGGCTCGGGAAACACCATATATTTT. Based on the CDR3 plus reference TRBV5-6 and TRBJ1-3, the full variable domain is DAGVTQSPTHLIKTRGQQVTLRCSPKSGHDTVSWYQQALGQGPQFIFQYYEEEERQRGNFPDRFSGHQFPNYSSELNVNALLLGDSALYLCASSLGGSGNTIYFGEGSWLTVV.

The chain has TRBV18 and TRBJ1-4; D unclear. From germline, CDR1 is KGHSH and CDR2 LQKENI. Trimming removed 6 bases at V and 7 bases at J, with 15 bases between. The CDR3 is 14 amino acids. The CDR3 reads CASSPHEGSEKLFF. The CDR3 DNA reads TGTGCCAGCTCGCCCCATGAGGGAAGTGAAAAACTGTTTTTT.

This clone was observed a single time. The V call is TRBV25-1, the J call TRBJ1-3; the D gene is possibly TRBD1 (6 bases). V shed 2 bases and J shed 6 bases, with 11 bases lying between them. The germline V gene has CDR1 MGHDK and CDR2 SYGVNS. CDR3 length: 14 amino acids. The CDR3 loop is CASSETGQANTIYF. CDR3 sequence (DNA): TGTGCCAGCAGTGAAACAGGGCAGGCAAACACCATATATTTT. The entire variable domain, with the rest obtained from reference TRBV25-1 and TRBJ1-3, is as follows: EADIYQTPRYLVIGTGKKITLECSQTMGHDKMYWYQQDPGMELHLIHYSYGVNSTEKGDLSSESTVSRIRTEHFPLTLESARPSHTSQYLCASSETGQANTIYFGEGSWLTVV.

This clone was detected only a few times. The CDR3 reads CASSSVNTEAFF. CDR3 nucleotides: TGTGCCAGCAGTTCAGTGAACACTGAAGCTTTCTTT. The chain is built from TRBV28 and TRBJ1-1; D unresolved. V dropped 4 bases and J dropped 0 bases, with 3 bases sitting between them. The germline gives CDR1 MDHEN, CDR2 SYDVKM. This CDR3 has 12 amino acids.

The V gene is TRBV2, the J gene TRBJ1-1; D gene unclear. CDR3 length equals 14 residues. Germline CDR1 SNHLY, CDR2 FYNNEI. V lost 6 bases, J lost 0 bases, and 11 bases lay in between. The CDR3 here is CASSFGAMNTEAFF. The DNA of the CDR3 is TGTGCCAGCAGCTTCGGAGCTATGAACACTGAAGCTTTCTTT.

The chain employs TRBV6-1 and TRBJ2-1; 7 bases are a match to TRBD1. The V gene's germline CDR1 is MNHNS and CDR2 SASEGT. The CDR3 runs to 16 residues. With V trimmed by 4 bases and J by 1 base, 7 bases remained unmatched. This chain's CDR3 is CASSVSGTVSYNEQFF. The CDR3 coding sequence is TGTGCCAGCAGTGTATCGGGGACAGTTTCCTACAATGAGCAGTTCTTC.

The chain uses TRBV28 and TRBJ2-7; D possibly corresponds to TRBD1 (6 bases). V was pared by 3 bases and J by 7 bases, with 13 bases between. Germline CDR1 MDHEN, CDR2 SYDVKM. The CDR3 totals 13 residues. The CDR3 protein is CASSLRGSLEQYF. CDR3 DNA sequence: TGTGCCAGCAGTTTGAGGGGGTCCCTAGAGCAGTACTTC.

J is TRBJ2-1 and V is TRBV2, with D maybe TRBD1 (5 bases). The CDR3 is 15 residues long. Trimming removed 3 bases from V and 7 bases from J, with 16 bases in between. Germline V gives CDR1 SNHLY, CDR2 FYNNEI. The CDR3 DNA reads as TGTGCCAGCAGTGAGGGGCAGGGCCTGGGGAATGAGCAGTTCTTC. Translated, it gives CASSEGQGLGNEQFF. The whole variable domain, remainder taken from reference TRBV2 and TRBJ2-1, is EPEVTQTPSHQVTQMGQEVILRCVPISNHLYFYWYRQILGQKVEFLVSFYNNEISEKSEIFDDQFSVERPDGSNFTLKIRSTKLEDSAMYFCASSEGQGLGNEQFFGPGTRLTVL.

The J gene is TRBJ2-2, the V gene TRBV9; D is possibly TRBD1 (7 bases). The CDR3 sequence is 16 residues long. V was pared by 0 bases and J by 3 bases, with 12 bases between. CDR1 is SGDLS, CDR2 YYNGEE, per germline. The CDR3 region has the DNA TGTGCCAGCAGCGTAGCGCCCAGGGGGGACACCGGGGAGCTGTTTTTT. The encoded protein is CASSVAPRGDTGELFF.